This TCR beta chain was recorded in a study of cytomegalovirus exposure and HLA in healthy donors (dated by TCRdb to about 2017). Broadly, across the study: According to a later analysis, one platform produced both the 110 or so validation repertoires and the roughly 660 repertoires of the first cohort. The study was designed to test whether signatures of past pathogen exposure could be identified by cataloging public T cell receptors. In addition to the first cohort of 666 subjects, a separate validation cohort of 120 different subjects was used. The study combined high-throughput TCR immunosequencing, statistical association of individual TCRs with disease status, and machine learning to predict cytomegalovirus infection status.

The CDR3 covers 16 residues, taking in both the cysteine and the phenylalanine. The read is trimmed to its CDR3 DNA, 48 bases read in frame from base 1. V is reduced by 5 bases and J by 5 bases, leaving a spacing of 19 bases between them. Looking up the germline V gene yields CDR1 SGHTA and CDR2 FQGNSA. Separate from the roughly 650-subject first cohort, the validation cohort of 120 subjects was the group to which the donors belonged. As concerns this clone: Which antigen it targets is not known. There are no base qualities to consult, and no much larger clone falls within one base.

Libraries were constructed by the immunoSEQ multiplex PCR assay. Turning to the authors' computational methods: A statistical classification framework was built for diagnosing cytomegalovirus status from the catalog of TCR beta chain sequences. TCRdb took over this immuneACCESS table, retaining in-frame rearrangements with V and J assigned. Such tables are incomplete; in checked studies, under half of the missing clones stem from an unresolved V gene, and the remainder is unexplained. The DNA gave D and trimming, while V, J and clone size come from that table. This sample holds approximately 81,000 clones; approximately 93% were observed only once. 0.65% to 0.7% of the sample belongs to the ten largest clones. The investigation overall reported the following: The authors suggested that the approach could potentially be generalized to other disease states and immunological phenotypes. Most TCR sequences were observed very rarely across donors, whereas some public TCRs were present in many individuals. A later analysis lacked HLA typing for the validation cohort, so it scored co-occurrence in that cohort across all 110 or so repertoires. In both the original and validation cohorts, the classifier was reported to diagnose cytomegalovirus status with high specificity and sensitivity. Subsequent analysis determined that TCRs grouped into clusters in the first cohort also showed a tendency toward co-occurrence across the roughly 120 validation repertoires, and about 93% of cluster scores exceeded 0. Three of the identified cytomegalovirus-associated TCR beta chains were confirmed in vitro to be specific for cytomegalovirus antigens. The study listed 164 TCR beta chains as associated with cytomegalovirus.

This TCR derives from a young man in good health and CMV-seronegative. The sample consisted of PBMCs. The rearranged chain carries TRBV7-2 and TRBJ2-1; the D segment could be TRBD2, given 5 matching bases. The CDR3 here reads CASSPAGVSIDNEQFF. The DNA sequence is as follows: TGTGCCAGCAGCCCAGCCGGGGTATCCATTGACAATGAGCAGTTCTTC. Outside the CDR3, residues come from the reference TRBV7-2 and TRBJ2-1 proteins, so the full variable domain is: GAGVSQSPSNKVTEKGKDVELRCDPISGHTALYWYRQSLGQGLEFLIYFQGNSAPDKSGLPSDRFSAERTGGSVSTLTIQRTQQEDSAVYLCASSPAGVSIDNEQFFGPGTRLTVL.